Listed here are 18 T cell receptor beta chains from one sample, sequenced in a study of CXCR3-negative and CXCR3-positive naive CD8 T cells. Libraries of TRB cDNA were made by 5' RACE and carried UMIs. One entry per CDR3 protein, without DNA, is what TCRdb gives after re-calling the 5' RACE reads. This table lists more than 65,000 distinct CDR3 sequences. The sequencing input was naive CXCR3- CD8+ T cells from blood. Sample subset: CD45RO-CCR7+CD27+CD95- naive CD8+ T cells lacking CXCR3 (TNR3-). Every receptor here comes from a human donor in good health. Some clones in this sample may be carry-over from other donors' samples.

The CDR3: CASSFDRASYEQYF. The rearrangement links TRBV7-9 to TRBJ2-7. The CDR3 totals 14 residues. Germline V lookup: CDR1 SEHNR, CDR2 FQNEAQ (reference sequence).

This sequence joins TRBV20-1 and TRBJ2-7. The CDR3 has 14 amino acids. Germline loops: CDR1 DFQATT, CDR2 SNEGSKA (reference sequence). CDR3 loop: CSARASSGVYEQYF.

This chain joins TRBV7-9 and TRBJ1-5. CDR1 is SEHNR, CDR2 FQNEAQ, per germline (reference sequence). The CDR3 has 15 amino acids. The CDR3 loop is CASSGTDDSNQPQHF. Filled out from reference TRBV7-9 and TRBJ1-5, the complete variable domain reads DTGVSQNPRHKITKRGQNVTFRCDPISEHNRLYWYRQTLGQGPEFLTYFQNEAQLEKSRLLSDRFSAERPKGSFSTLEIQRTEQGDSAMYLCASSGTDDSNQPQHFGDGTRLSIL.

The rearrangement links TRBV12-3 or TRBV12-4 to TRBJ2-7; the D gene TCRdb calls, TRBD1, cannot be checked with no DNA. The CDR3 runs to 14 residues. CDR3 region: CASSLTGGDYEQYF.

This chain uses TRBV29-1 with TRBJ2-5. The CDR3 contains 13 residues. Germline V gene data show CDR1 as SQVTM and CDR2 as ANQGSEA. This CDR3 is CSVELPYEETQYF.

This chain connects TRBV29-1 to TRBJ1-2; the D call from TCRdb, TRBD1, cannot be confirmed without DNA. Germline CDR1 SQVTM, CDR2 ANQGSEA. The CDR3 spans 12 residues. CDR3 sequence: CSVPVGESSYTF.

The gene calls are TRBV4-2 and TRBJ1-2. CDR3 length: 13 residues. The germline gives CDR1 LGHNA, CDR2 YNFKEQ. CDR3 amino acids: CASSQEGNYGYTF.

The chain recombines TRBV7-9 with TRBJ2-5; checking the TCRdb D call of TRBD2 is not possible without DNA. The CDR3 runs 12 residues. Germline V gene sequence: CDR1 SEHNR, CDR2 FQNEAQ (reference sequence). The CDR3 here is CASRDFQETQYF.

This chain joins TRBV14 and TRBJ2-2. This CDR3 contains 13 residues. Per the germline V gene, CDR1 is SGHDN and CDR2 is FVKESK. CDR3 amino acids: CASSQSGTGELFF.

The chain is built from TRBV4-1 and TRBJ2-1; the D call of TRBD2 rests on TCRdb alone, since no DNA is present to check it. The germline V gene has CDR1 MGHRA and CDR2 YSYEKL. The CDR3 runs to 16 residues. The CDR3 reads CATHGGSGGAYNEQFF.

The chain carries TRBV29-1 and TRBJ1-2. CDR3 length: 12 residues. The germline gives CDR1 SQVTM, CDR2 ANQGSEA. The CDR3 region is CSVEDLLYGYTF.

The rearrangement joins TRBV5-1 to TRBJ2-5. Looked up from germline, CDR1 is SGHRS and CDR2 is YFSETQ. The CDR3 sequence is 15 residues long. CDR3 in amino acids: CASSLPMTSSKTQYF.

CDR3 protein: CSVPRDGTNTGELFF. The chain links TRBV29-1 to TRBJ2-2; no DNA is available, so the TRBD1 call from TCRdb remains unchecked. Looked up from germline, CDR1 is SQVTM and CDR2 is ANQGSEA. The CDR3 contains 15 residues.

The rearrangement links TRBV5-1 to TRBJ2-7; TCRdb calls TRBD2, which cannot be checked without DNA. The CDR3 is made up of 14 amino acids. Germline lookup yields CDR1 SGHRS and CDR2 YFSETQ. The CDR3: CASSRTSGAYEQYF.

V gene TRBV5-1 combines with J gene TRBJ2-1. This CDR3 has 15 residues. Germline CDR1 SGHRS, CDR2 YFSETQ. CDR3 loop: CASSWTSSSYNEQFF.

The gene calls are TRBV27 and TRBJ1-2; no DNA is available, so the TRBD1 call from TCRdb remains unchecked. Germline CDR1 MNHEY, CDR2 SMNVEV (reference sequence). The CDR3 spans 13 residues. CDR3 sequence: CASSPRTGAGYTF.

The CDR3 sequence: CASSGPADGELFF. V gene TRBV7-3 combines with J gene TRBJ2-2. Germline lookup yields CDR1 SGHTA and CDR2 FQGTGA. The CDR3 sequence is 13 residues long.

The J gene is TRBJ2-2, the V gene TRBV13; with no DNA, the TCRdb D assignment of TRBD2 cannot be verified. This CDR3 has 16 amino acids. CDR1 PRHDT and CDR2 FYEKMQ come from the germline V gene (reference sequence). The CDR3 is CASSVGLAGAAGELFF.